One and the same sample provided the 17 T cell receptor beta chains below, sequenced in a study of shared clonotypes between healthy human individuals. The assay was immunoSEQ multiplex PCR, and TCRdb's table has in-frame clones only and misses some. Of about 2.4 million clones in the sample, over 85% were seen once. The sequenced sample was naive CD4+ T cells from PBMCs. Subset here: CD45RA+ positively selected. These receptors came from a man aged 18 to 30 in good health. Some clones in this sample may be carry-over from other donors' samples.

This clone was counted once. This sequence joins TRBV7-9 and TRBJ2-3; 8 bases fit TRBD1. V dropped 5 bases and J dropped 4; count of bases not matched to a gene: 11. The V gene's germline CDR1 is SEHNR and CDR2 FQNEAQ (reference sequence). The CDR3 sequence is 16 residues long. The CDR3 nucleotides read TGTGCCAGCAGCCCAGGGACAGGTGGTCAATCAGATACGCAGTATTTT. Its protein product is CASSPGTGGQSDTQYF.

V usage is TRBV28 and J usage is TRBJ1-5; D is uncertain. The germline V and J ends were trimmed by 5 bases and 2 bases, with 13 bases remaining between them. Germline lookup yields CDR1 MDHEN and CDR2 SYDVKM. CDR3 size: 15 residues. The CDR3 here is CASSLRLARNQPQHF. The CDR3 bases are TGTGCCAGCAGTCTTCGCCTCGCTCGCAATCAGCCCCAGCATTTT.

This clone showed up just once. The chain links TRBV28 to TRBJ1-1, with TRBD1 matching over 9 bases. This CDR3 has 13 residues. Germline-derived CDR1 and CDR2 are MDHEN and SYDVKM. V shed 8 bases and J 5 bases; nucleotides not matched to a gene: 6. The CDR3 nucleotides are TGTGCCAGCGAGAGACAGGGGGGGACTGAAGCTTTCTTT. It is translated as CASERQGGTEAFF.

The chain joins TRBV27 to TRBJ2-3, with D possibly matching TRBD2 (5 bases). Trimming cost V 4 bases and J 2 bases, with 10 bases left between them. Per germline, CDR1 MNHEY and CDR2 SMNVEV (reference sequence). This CDR3 has 14 amino acids. The CDR3 is CASSSAGLTDTQYF. The CDR3 nucleotides read TGTGCCAGCAGTTCTGCGGGCCTCACAGATACGCAGTATTTT.

A note on this clone: Different DNA sequences within this sample yield the same CDR3. The genes are TRBV5-1 and TRBJ2-2, with TRBD1 as a possible D gene (6 bases). Trimming took 2 bases from V and 2 from J, leaving 7 bases between them. CDR1 SGHRS and CDR2 YFSETQ come from the germline V gene. CDR3 size: 14 residues. The CDR3 protein is CASSLQGNTGELFF. CDR3 sequence (DNA): TGCGCCAGCAGCTTACAGGGAAACACCGGGGAGCTGTTTTTT.

This chain connects TRBV7-9 to TRBJ1-4; D is unclear. Germline V gene sequence: CDR1 SEHNR, CDR2 FQNEAQ (reference sequence). This CDR3 region has 13 residues. V was pared by 2 bases and J by 8 bases, with 9 bases between. The CDR3 region is CASSLSLGEKLFF. CDR3 sequence (DNA): TGTGCCAGCAGCTTAAGTCTGGGGGAAAAACTGTTTTTT.

This chain connects TRBV7-9 to TRBJ2-2; unclear D gene. V lost 5 bases to trimming and J lost 6 bases, with 4 bases between them. The CDR3 has 11 residues. CDR1 is SEHNR and CDR2 is FQNEAQ in the germline V gene (reference sequence). This CDR3 reads CASSIAGELFF. CDR3 sequence (DNA): TGTGCCAGCAGCATCGCCGGGGAGCTGTTTTTT.

The chain employs TRBV5-1 and TRBJ2-3, with 8 bases aligning to TRBD1. CDR3 length equals 15 residues. Trimming cost V 2 bases and J 5 bases; bases outside gene matches: 7. Germline V lookup: CDR1 SGHRS, CDR2 YFSETQ. CDR3 in DNA: TGCGCCAGCAGCTTCCGGCAACAGGGGGGAGATACGCAGTATTTT. Translated: CASSFRQQGGDTQYF.

This sequence joins TRBV19 and TRBJ2-2, with 8 bases aligning to TRBD1. Looked up from germline, CDR1 is LNHDA and CDR2 is SQIVND (reference sequence). The trim removed 7 bases at V and 5 bases at J, leaving 12 bases unmatched. The CDR3 has 16 amino acids. In nucleotides, the CDR3 is TGTGCCAGTATGGGCCTCCGGACAGGGCCTACCGGGGAGCTGTTTTTT. Its translation is CASMGLRTGPTGELFF.

The rearrangement uses TRBV28 and TRBJ1-5, with D possibly TRBD1 on 5 matching bases. Germline CDR1 and CDR2: MDHEN and SYDVKM. CDR3 length equals 13 residues. Trimming removed 4 bases from V and 5 bases from J, with 9 bases in between. The CDR3 nucleotides read TGTGCCAGCAGTTCCACACAGGATCAGCCCCAGCATTTT. The encoded protein is CASSSTQDQPQHF.

This clone showed up just a few times. The chain couples TRBV6-1 to TRBJ1-1; tentative D call: TRBD1 (5 bases). The CDR3 covers 12 residues. V gave up 3 bases and J gave up 11 bases, with 13 bases separating them. The germline CDR1 and CDR2 sequences are MNHNS and SASEGT. The CDR3 DNA reads as TGTGCCAGCAGTGATTGGGGGGGACTGGCTTTCTTT. It specifies CASSDWGGLAFF.

The V gene is TRBV30, the J gene TRBJ2-5; no firm D call. CDR1 and CDR2 (germline): GTSNPN, SVGIG (reference sequence). CDR3 length: 13 residues. V lost 0 bases and J lost 8, with 13 bases in between. CDR3 in DNA: TGTGCCTGGAGTGTACAAGGGCGAGGTACCCAGTACTTC. Its protein product is CAWSVQGRGTQYF. The complete variable domain, with remaining parts taken from reference TRBV30 and TRBJ2-5, reads SQTIHQWPATLVQPVGSPLSLECTVEGTSNPNLYWYRQAAGRGLQLLFYSVGIGQISSEVPQNLSASRPQDRQFILSSKKLLLSDSGFYLCAWSVQGRGTQYFGPGTRLLVL.

V gene TRBV5-1 combines with J gene TRBJ2-7; 13 nucleotides agree with TRBD2. The germline CDR1 and CDR2 sequences are SGHRS and YFSETQ. Trimming removed 5 bases from V and 0 bases from J; junction bases left unmatched: 5. The CDR3 runs to 16 residues. The CDR3 loop reads CASRKLAGGSSYEQYF. Written as DNA, the CDR3 is TGCGCCAGCAGAAAACTAGCGGGAGGGTCCTCCTACGAGCAGTACTTC.

This clone appeared a single time. The chain combines TRBV14 with TRBJ1-5, with 8 bases lining up with TRBD1. Germline V gene sequence: CDR1 SGHDN, CDR2 FVKESK. With 1 base clipped from V and 7 bases from J, the junction kept 15 bases outside the gene matches. The CDR3 loop spans 18 amino acids. The CDR3 DNA follows: TGTGCCAGCAGCCAAGGGGGGAGGGCACAGGGGGTATTCCAGCCCCAGCATTTT. Translating gives CASSQGGRAQGVFQPQHF.

The J gene is TRBJ1-1, the V gene TRBV9; a weak D match, TRBD1 (5 bases). The germline V and J ends were trimmed by 5 bases and 1 base, with 12 bases remaining between them. The germline gives CDR1 SGDLS, CDR2 YYNGEE. The CDR3 has 14 amino acids. The CDR3 sequence is CASRGRETNTEAFF. CDR3 nucleotide sequence: TGTGCCAGCAGGGGCAGGGAAACGAACACTGAAGCTTTCTTT.

The rearrangement uses TRBV29-1 and TRBJ2-1; D is perhaps TRBD2 (6 bases). Looked up from germline, CDR1 is SQVTM and CDR2 is ANQGSEA. V was shortened by 6 bases and J by 5 bases, with 17 bases between the two germline ends. There are 14 residues in the CDR3. The CDR3 reads CSVSGLQKHNEQFF. CDR3 nucleotides: TGCAGCGTATCGGGACTCCAGAAGCACAATGAGCAGTTCTTC.

CDR3 nucleotide sequence: TGTGCCAGCAGGAAAGCAGGTATGAGCAATCAGCCCCAGCATTTT. Protein sequence: CASRKAGMSNQPQHF. V and J are TRBV27 and TRBJ1-5, with unresolved D. Trimming removed 6 bases from V and 1 base from J, with 13 bases in between. CDR3 length: 15 residues. Per the germline V gene, CDR1 is MNHEY and CDR2 is SMNVEV (reference sequence).